A single T cell receptor (beta chain) is shown here with its context. Assay used: immunoSEQ multiplex PCR; TCRdb lists only in-frame clones, some missing. Of 150,000 to 200,000 clones detected, 70% to 90% appear once; the ten largest clones hold roughly 9.7%. The data derive from a study of blood T cell repertoires in COVID-19. Across the whole study: Collection of acute and convalescent COVID-19 samples took place in the United States, Italy and Spain.

Trimming stripped 2 bases from V and 11 bases from J, with 9 bases between. CDR1 is SQVTM and CDR2 is ANQGSEA in the germline V gene. CDR3 length equals 10 residues. The sequenced sample was peripheral blood. The receptor comes from a woman aged 55 to 70 with COVID-19, enrolled during active disease. This chain connects TRBV29-1 to TRBJ1-1, with D perhaps TRBD1 (6 bases). The CDR3 coding sequence is TGCAGCGTTGAACCAGGGGCCGCTTTCTTT. This encodes CSVEPGAAFF.